Listed here are 17 T cell receptor beta chains from one sample, sequenced in a study of blood T cell repertoires in COVID-19. Only in-frame clones appear in the TCRdb table, and some are missing; sequencing was by immunoSEQ multiplex PCR. The sample has fewer than 95,000 clones; roughly 90% are singletons. Input material: peripheral blood. These receptor sequences come from a woman of 80 years or more with acute or convalescent COVID-19.

The chain is built from TRBV6-2 or TRBV6-3 and TRBJ2-7, with TRBD1 matching over 8 bases. Germline trimming cut 6 bases from V and 1 base from J; bases unmatched to any gene: 8. Germline lookup yields CDR1 MNHEY and CDR2 SVGEGT. This CDR3 has 15 residues. The CDR3 spells CASSPTGGISYEQYF. In nucleotides, the CDR3 is TGTGCCAGCAGCCCTACAGGGGGAATTTCCTACGAGCAGTACTTC.

This clone was seen more than once but under ten times. The rearrangement uses TRBV9 and TRBJ1-6; TRBD1 is a possible D gene (6 bases). The V end lost 3 bases, the J end lost 0 bases, and 13 bases lay between the germline ends. This CDR3 has 17 residues. The germline gives CDR1 SGDLS, CDR2 YYNGEE. The CDR3 spells CASSGAGASSYNSPLHF. The CDR3 nucleotides are TGTGCCAGCAGCGGGGCAGGGGCCAGCTCCTATAATTCACCCCTCCACTTT.

CDR3 loop: CASSSRSQGSPSGYTF. In DNA, the CDR3 is TGTGCCAGCAGCTCCCGATCCCAGGGCTCCCCGTCGGGCTACACCTTC. The genes are TRBV11-2 and TRBJ1-2; D is perhaps TRBD1 (5 bases). V shed 4 bases and J shed 8 bases, with 23 bases lying between them. CDR1 is SGHAT, CDR2 FQNNGV, per germline. This CDR3 spans 16 amino acids. Supplemented by reference TRBV11-2 and TRBJ1-2, the full variable domain reads EAGVAQSPRYKIIEKRQSVAFWCNPISGHATLYWYQQILGQGPKLLIQFQNNGVVDDSQLPKDRFSAERLKGVDSTLKIQPAKLEDSAVYLCASSSRSQGSPSGYTFGSGTRLTVV.

This chain joins TRBV10-3 and TRBJ2-5; 8 bases map to TRBD2. V gave up 0 bases and J gave up 0 bases; unmatched junction bases: 6. CDR1 ENHRY and CDR2 SYGVKD come from the germline V gene. CDR3 length equals 17 residues. CDR3 residues: CAISESPGGGDQETQYF. For the CDR3, the DNA is TGTGCCATCAGTGAGTCTCCGGGGGGGGGAGACCAAGAGACCCAGTACTTC.

This clone showed up just a few times. V usage is TRBV19 and J usage is TRBJ2-5; tentative D call: TRBD2 (6 bases). V was cut by 3 bases and J by 2 bases, with 13 bases left in between. This CDR3 region has 15 residues. Germline V gene sequence: CDR1 LNHDA, CDR2 SQIVND (reference sequence). The CDR3 region is CASSIVGGKQETQYF. The CDR3 bases are TGTGCCAGTAGTATTGTCGGGGGTAAGCAAGAGACCCAGTACTTC.

The chain links TRBV2 to TRBJ2-4, with D maybe TRBD1 (5 bases). The CDR3 totals 16 residues. Germline-derived CDR1 and CDR2 are SNHLY and FYNNEI. The V gene lost 4 bases and the J gene lost 3 bases, with 16 bases spanning the gap. CDR3 sequence (DNA): TGTGCCAGCAGTGCGGACGTCAGGGTTGGCAAAAACATTCAGTACTTC. This gives the protein CASSADVRVGKNIQYF.

The CDR3 region is CASTLNGAAYNSPLHF. The CDR3 DNA sequence: TGTGCCAGCACCCTAAATGGGGCGGCCTATAATTCACCCCTCCACTTT. The V gene is TRBV27, the J gene TRBJ1-6, with D possibly being TRBD1 (5 bases). The CDR3 has 16 amino acids. The V gene's germline CDR1 is MNHEY and CDR2 SMNVEV (reference sequence). The V and J ends lost 7 bases and 2 bases respectively, with 15 bases between them.

In this sample, this clone turned up once. The chain has TRBV5-1 and TRBJ1-5, with D possibly being TRBD1 (6 bases). Germline V gene sequence: CDR1 SGHRS, CDR2 YFSETQ. CDR3 size: 15 residues. The V gene lost 2 bases and the J gene lost 5 bases, with 14 bases spanning the gap. The CDR3 sequence: CASSLSGANHQPQHF. Written as DNA, the CDR3 is TGCGCCAGCAGCTTATCAGGGGCCAATCATCAGCCCCAGCATTTT. Based on the CDR3 plus reference TRBV5-1 and TRBJ1-5, the full variable domain is KAGVTQTPRYLIKTRGQQVTLSCSPISGHRSVSWYQQTPGQGLQFLFEYFSETQRNKGNFPGRFSGRQFSNSRSEMNVSTLELGDSALYLCASSLSGANHQPQHFGDGTRLSIL.

Regarding this clone: This same CDR3 is encoded by further DNA sequences in the sample. The chain joins TRBV19 to TRBJ1-2; D gene unclear. The CDR3 consists of 12 residues. Trimming took 3 bases from V and 5 from J, leaving 7 bases between them. Per germline, CDR1 LNHDA and CDR2 SQIVND (reference sequence). The CDR3 DNA is TGTGCCAGTAGTATTGCGGGGTATGGCTACACCTTC. It codes for CASSIAGYGYTF.

J is TRBJ2-2 and V is TRBV3-1 (or the pseudogene TRBV3-2), with TRBD2 matching over 10 bases. Germline V lookup: CDR1 LGHDT, CDR2 YNNKEL (reference sequence). The J segment lost 6 bases and the V segment lost 6 bases, leaving 4 bases of the junction unmatched. This CDR3 has 14 amino acids. The CDR3 loop is CASRLAGEPGELFF. The CDR3 DNA reads as TGTGCCAGCAGGCTAGCGGGAGAGCCCGGGGAGCTGTTTTTT.

The V and J genes are TRBV9 and TRBJ2-1; 10 bases align to TRBD2. The CDR3 extends over 15 amino acids. V trimming: 3 bases; J trimming: 3 bases; junction bases outside the gene matches: 3. Germline V lookup: CDR1 SGDLS, CDR2 YYNGEE. The CDR3 loop is CASSGTSGNYNEQFF. CDR3 nucleotide sequence: TGTGCCAGCAGCGGGACTAGCGGAAACTACAATGAGCAGTTCTTC.

This chain joins TRBV11-1 and TRBJ2-1; 12 positions match TRBD2. Germline CDR1 and CDR2: SGHAT and FQDESV (reference sequence). This CDR3 contains 16 residues. The V gene end was trimmed by 2 bases and the J gene end by 9 bases; junction bases not matched to a gene: 8. For the CDR3, the DNA is TGTGCCAGCAGCTTACTAGCGGGGGGGCCGGTGGTTGAGCAGTTCTTC. This encodes CASSLLAGGPVVEQFF.

The chain carries TRBV28 and TRBJ2-1; 8 bases agree with TRBD1. Germline V CDR1 and CDR2: MDHEN, SYDVKM. The J segment lost 0 bases and the V segment lost 4 bases, leaving 2 bases of the junction unmatched. The CDR3 totals 15 residues. CDR3 sequence (DNA): TGTGCCAGCAGTTCGGGACAGGTCTCCTACAATGAGCAGTTCTTC. Translation gives CASSSGQVSYNEQFF.

This clone appeared once. CDR3 loop: CASSLGTGSNSPLHF. CDR3 bases: TGTGCCAGCAGCCTCGGGACAGGGAGTAATTCACCCCTCCACTTT. This rearrangement joins TRBV5-4 to TRBJ1-6; TRBD1 agrees at 9 bases. The germline V gene has CDR1 SGHNT and CDR2 YYREEE (reference sequence). V shed 4 bases, J shed 6 bases, and the junction held 5 bases outside the gene matches. The CDR3 length is 15 residues.

V is TRBV2 and J is TRBJ1-1; 7 positions agree with TRBD1. CDR3 length equals 14 residues. The V gene end was trimmed by 6 bases and the J gene end by 5 bases; junction bases not matched to a gene: 9. Germline CDR1 is SNHLY and CDR2 is FYNNEI. CDR3 protein: CASSVDRERTEAFF. Here the CDR3 DNA reads TGTGCCAGCAGCGTAGACAGGGAGAGGACTGAAGCTTTCTTT.

The chain has TRBV5-3 and TRBJ2-5; D uncertain. Being an ORF, TRBV5-3 has a function that is uncertain. The CDR3 has 10 residues. Trimming cost V 9 bases and J 7 bases, with 10 bases left between them. CDR3 loop: CATPTGTQYF. In nucleotides, the CDR3 is TGTGCCACTCCTACGGGGACCCAGTACTTC.

J is TRBJ1-4 and V is TRBV4-2; 7 bases map to TRBD1. CDR1 and CDR2 from the germline V gene are LGHNA and YNFKEQ. V lost 1 base and J lost 4; bases outside the gene matches: 9. This CDR3 is built from 17 residues. The CDR3 nucleotides read TGTGCCAGCAGCCAAGCCCTGACAGGGTCCGGTAATGAAAAACTGTTTTTT. As protein: CASSQALTGSGNEKLFF.